These T cell receptor beta chains were read from a single sample in a study of tumor-infiltrating lymphocytes in primary liver carcinoma. One entry per CDR3 protein, called by TCRdb with MiXCR from the multiplex PCR reads. The repertoire has fewer than 350,000 distinct CDR3 sequences, 65% of them found once; the top ten carry 9%. Material: peripheral blood. The origin of the receptors is a man aged 35 to 55 with primary liver carcinoma and hepatitis B virus infection. CDR3s include the opening cysteine and the closing phenylalanine or tryptophan. A D gene is named only where the DNA matches it firmly. For some rows the clone size is stated as once, few or many, or as a class when expanded; others skip it.

j_call v_call d_call clone_size cdr3_aa cdr3_nt
TRBJ1-4 TRBV28 - - CATRGGAETNEKLFF TGTGCCACCCGAGGAGGGGCGGAAACTAATGAAAAACTGTTTTTT
TRBJ2-7 TRBV29-1 - - CSVEGRQSNYEQYF TGCAGTGTTGAAGGGAGACAGTCCAACTACGAGCAGTACTTC
TRBJ2-5 TRBV29-1 - many CGVSHREETQYF TGCGGCGTTAGCCACAGGGAAGAGACCCAGTACTTC
TRBJ2-5 TRBV5-4 TRBD2 - CTSSKTRGSGGETQYF TGTACCAGCAGCAAGACTCGCGGGAGTGGGGGGGAGACCCAGTACTTC
TRBJ1-1 TRBV12-3/TRBV12-4 - - CASGSEFTVSAFF TGTGCCAGCGGGTCGGAATTCACGGTGTCGGCCTTCTTT
TRBJ2-3 TRBV11-1 TRBD2 - CASTPRIGGSFSDTQYF TGTGCCAGCACCCCTCGAATAGGCGGGAGCTTTTCGGATACGCAGTATTTT
TRBJ2-3 TRBV13 - many CASSVQGPSDTQYF TGTGCCAGCAGCGTACAGGGCCCCTCAGATACGCAGTATTTT
TRBJ2-1 TRBV29-1 TRBD2 many CSATGGTSANEQFF TGCAGCGCCACGGGCGGGACTAGCGCCAATGAGCAGTTCTTC
TRBJ2-1 TRBV11-2 TRBD1 - CASSLRRQGCNEQLF TGTGCAAGCAGCCTCCGAAGACAGGGATGCAATGAGCAGCTCTTC
TRBJ2-1 TRBV6-1 - - CASGAPGPTYNEQFF TGTGCCAGCGGTGCCCCAGGACCCACCTACAATGAGCAGTTCTTC
TRBJ1-2 TRBV10-3 - many CAISDGMEGYTF TGTGCCATCAGTGACGGTATGGAAGGCTACACCTTC
TRBJ2-3 TRBV29-1 - many CSVASLQGDTQYF TGCAGCGTTGCAAGCCTTCAGGGAGATACGCAGTATTTT
TRBJ1-2 TRBV6-5 TRBD1 - CTSSELGQANYGYTF TGTACCAGCAGCGAGCTGGGACAGGCCAATTATGGCTACACCTTC
TRBJ2-7 TRBV10-2 TRBD1 many CASSKPGQGINEQYF TGCGCCAGCAGCAAGCCGGGACAGGGAATTAACGAGCAGTACTTC
TRBJ2-7 TRBV5-1 - - CASSLDVLTYEQYF TGCGCCAGCAGCTTGGACGTCCTCACCTACGAGCAGTACTTC
TRBJ2-7 TRBV29-1 - many CSVRREYNFEQYF TGCAGCGTTCGAAGGGAGTATAACTTCGAGCAGTACTTC
TRBJ2-3 TRBV28 - - CASISHKPDTQYF TGTGCCAGCATTTCCCACAAACCAGATACGCAGTATTTT
TRBJ2-2 TRBV5-4 TRBD1 - CASSLGTGYAGELFF TGTGCCAGCAGCTTGGGGACAGGGTATGCCGGGGAGCTGTTTTTT
TRBJ2-1 TRBV14 - many CASSQRMGSGSASAPQFF TGTGCCAGCAGCCAAAGGATGGGGTCTGGGTCAGCGAGCGCCCCTCAGTTCTTC
TRBJ2-7 TRBV7-9 - - CASSLSGFLYEQYF TGTGCCAGCAGCCTATCAGGGTTCCTGTACGAGCAGTACTTC
TRBJ2-1 TRBV6-4 TRBD2 few CAICREGLNEQFF TGTGCCATCTGTCGGGAGGGCCTCAATGAGCAGTTCTTC
TRBJ2-1 TRBV5-1 - many CASSFGQNNEQFF TGCGCCAGCAGCTTCGGGCAGAATAATGAGCAGTTCTTC
TRBJ2-6 TRBV11-1 - - CARSLGETGANVPTF TGTGCCAGAAGCTTGGGGGAGACTGGGGCCAACGTCCCGACTTTC
TRBJ2-3 TRBV6-1 - many CASSEAWADTQYF TGTGCCAGCAGTGAAGCGTGGGCAGATACGCAGTATTTT
TRBJ1-6 TRBV10-3 - - CAIRLRTANSPLHF TGTGCCATCAGATTAAGGACAGCCAATTCACCCCTCCACTTT
TRBJ1-1 TRBV5-1 - - CASSHRQMSEAFF TGCGCTAGTAGCCACAGACAGATGAGTGAAGCTTTCTTT
TRBJ2-5 TRBV29-1 TRBD2 - CSVMELAVGIGTQYF TGCAGCGTTATGGAACTAGCGGTAGGAATAGGGACCCAGTACTTC
TRBJ2-3 TRBV6-2/TRBV6-3 TRBD2 - CASSYGREGTPNTQYF TGTGCCAGCAGTTACGGGCGGGAGGGTACTCCGAATACGCAGTATTTT
TRBJ1-2 TRBV6-6 - - CASSQGGGGYTF TGTGCCAGCAGCCAAGGGGGGGGGGGCTACACCTTC
TRBJ2-7 TRBV7-3 - - CASNPPKGRNEQYF TGTGCCAGCAACCCCCCCAAGGGGAGAAACGAGCAGTACTTC
TRBJ2-5 TRBV6-2/TRBV6-3 TRBD2 - CASSYSSGRSLRVGETQYF TGTGCCAGCAGTTACAGTAGCGGGAGGTCCCTCCGTGTAGGAGAGACCCAGTACTTC
TRBJ2-7 TRBV13 TRBD2 - CASNSTSGTEIEQYF TGTGCCAGCAACTCGACTAGCGGAACCGAGATTGAGCAGTACTTC
TRBJ2-7 TRBV6-6 TRBD2 many CASSYVTSGRTLHEQYF TGTGCCAGCAGTTATGTGACTAGCGGGAGGACTCTGCACGAGCAGTACTTC
TRBJ1-4 TRBV12-3/TRBV12-4 TRBD1 few CASSLSGTGIEKLFF TGTGCCAGCAGTCTGTCCGGGACAGGGATTGAAAAACTGTTTTTT
TRBJ2-2 TRBV11-1 - - CASSSLEGSRGLFF TGTGCCAGCAGCTCTCTTGAGGGGTCCCGGGGGCTGTTTTTT
TRBJ2-3 TRBV6-2/TRBV6-3 - - CASGDDLGEGTDTQYF TGTGCCAGCGGTGATGACCTGGGGGAGGGCACAGATACGCAGTATTTT
TRBJ2-7 TRBV28 TRBD1 - CASSLATGGEQYF TGTGCCAGCAGTTTAGCAACAGGGGGGGAGCAGTACTTC
TRBJ1-5 TRBV28 - - CASSSSLDWAEHF TGTGCCAGCAGTTCGTCGCTAGACTGGGCCGAACATTTT
TRBJ2-7 TRBV30 TRBD1 few CAWSLGQGASYEQYF TGTGCCTGGAGCTTGGGACAGGGGGCGTCCTACGAGCAGTACTTC
TRBJ2-3 TRBV7-9 - few CASSPETDRQYF TGTGCCAGCAGCCCGGAGACAGATAGGCAGTATTTT
TRBJ2-2 TRBV5-6 - many CASSLFRNSGTGELFF TGTGCCAGCAGCTTGTTTCGCAACTCAGGTACCGGGGAGCTGTTTTTT